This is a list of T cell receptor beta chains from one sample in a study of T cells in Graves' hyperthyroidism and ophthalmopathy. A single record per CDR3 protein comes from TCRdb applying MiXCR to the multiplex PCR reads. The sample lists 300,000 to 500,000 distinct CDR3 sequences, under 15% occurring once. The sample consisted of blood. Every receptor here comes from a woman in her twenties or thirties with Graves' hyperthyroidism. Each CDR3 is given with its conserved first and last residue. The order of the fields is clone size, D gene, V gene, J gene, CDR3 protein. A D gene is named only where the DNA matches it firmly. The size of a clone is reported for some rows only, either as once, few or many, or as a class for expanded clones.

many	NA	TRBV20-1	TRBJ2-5	CSARDLMTYQETQYF
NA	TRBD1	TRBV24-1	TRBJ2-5	CATSETGTAVRETQYF
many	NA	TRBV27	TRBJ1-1	CASSLRRARTEAFF
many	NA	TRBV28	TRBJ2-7	CASSLIDQGRYEQYF
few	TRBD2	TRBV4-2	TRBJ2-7	CASSQDTSGYEQYF
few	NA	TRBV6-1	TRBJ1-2	CASRRAQDGYTF
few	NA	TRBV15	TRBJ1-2	CATRPIGRDYGYTF
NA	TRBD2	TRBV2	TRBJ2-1	CASSEATGGPYNEQFF
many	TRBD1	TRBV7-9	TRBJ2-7	CASSFGTGLFYEQYF
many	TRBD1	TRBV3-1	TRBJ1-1	CASSLRGQGSEAEAFF
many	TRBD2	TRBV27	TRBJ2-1	CASSLKRESSYNEQFF
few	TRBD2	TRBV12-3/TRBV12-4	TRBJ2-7	CASSGRDEQYF
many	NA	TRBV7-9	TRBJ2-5	CASSLGGTTQETQYF
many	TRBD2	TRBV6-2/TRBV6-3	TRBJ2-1	CASSQGLGASEQFF
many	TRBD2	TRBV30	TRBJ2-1	CAWTSGMVNEQFF
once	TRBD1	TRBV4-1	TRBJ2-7	CASSLTDRGSYEQYF
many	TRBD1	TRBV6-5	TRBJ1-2	CASSYQRTGFGLHGYTF
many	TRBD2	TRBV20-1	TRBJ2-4	CSAVSSAGDGKNIQYF
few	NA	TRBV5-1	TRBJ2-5	CASSLATVQTQYF
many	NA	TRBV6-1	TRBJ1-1	CASRTGRANTEAFF
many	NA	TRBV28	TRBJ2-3	CASSLAGLTPMADTQYF
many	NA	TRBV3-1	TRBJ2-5	CASNPQGAETQYF
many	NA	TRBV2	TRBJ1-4	CASRGWGATNEKLFF
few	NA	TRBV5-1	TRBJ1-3	CASSKKKDFSGNTIYF
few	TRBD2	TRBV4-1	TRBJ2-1	CASSQTPGLAYNEQFF
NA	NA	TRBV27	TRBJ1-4	CASSLLAASNEKLFF
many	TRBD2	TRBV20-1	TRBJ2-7	CSARRKLAGGIPSYEQYF
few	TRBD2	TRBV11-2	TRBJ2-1	CASGLSGRAFNEQFF
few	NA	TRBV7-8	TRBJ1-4	CASSLGVGVEGTTTNEKLFF
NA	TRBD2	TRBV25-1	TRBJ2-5	CASNRRPSGSRETQYF
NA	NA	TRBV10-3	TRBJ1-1	CAIRENTEAFF
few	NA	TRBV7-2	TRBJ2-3	CASSSSNGLTDTQYF
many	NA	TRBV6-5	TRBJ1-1	CASSYRSLEFKPPGTEAFF
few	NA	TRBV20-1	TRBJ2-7	CSASDTLEQYF
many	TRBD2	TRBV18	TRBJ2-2	CASSPTLAGANTGELFF
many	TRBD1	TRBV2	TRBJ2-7	CASVEGQPYEQYF
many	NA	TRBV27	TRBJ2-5	CASPTLTGLQETQYF
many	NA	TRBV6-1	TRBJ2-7	CASKQGTYEQYF
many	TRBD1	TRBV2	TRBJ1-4	CASTWDRREKLFF
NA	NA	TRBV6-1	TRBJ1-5	CASSGGDQPQHF
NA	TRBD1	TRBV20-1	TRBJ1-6	CSARDPRQGDSPLHF
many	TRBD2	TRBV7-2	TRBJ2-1	CASGLAGSYNEQFF
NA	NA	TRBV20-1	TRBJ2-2	CSAGRSPGGELFF